This TCR beta chain is drawn from a study of chemoradiotherapy in HPV16-positive cancers (dated by TCRdb to the early 2020s). In the study overall: Using functional T-cell assays on cells from a couple of HPV16-positive patients, the researchers defined candidate HPV-specific T-cell clones and common TCR motifs. The study set out to ask whether T-cell immunity against the HPV oncoproteins E6 and E7 changes over the course of chemoradiotherapy and whether that immunity affects survival. TCR repertoires from some 90 patients with HPV-related cancers were then used to track the candidate HPV-specific TCRs and motifs. What the research found in general, with its limitations: The functional definition of HPV-specific T cells was derived from only a couple of HPV16-positive patients, and the survival association was reported for HPV16-positive patients. In HPV16-positive patients, expansion of HPV-responsive T cells during chemoradiotherapy was found to be associated with improved recurrence-free survival. Expansion of candidate HPV-specific clones and E7-related TCR motifs was observed in the tumor microenvironment during treatment, whereas no such expansion was observed for non-HPV-specific T cells.

A distance of 10 bases separates the germline ends of V and J, which lose 0 bases and 0 bases respectively. Counted from cysteine to phenylalanine, this CDR3 has 16 amino acids. The DNA shown is the 48-base CDR3, in frame from base 1. CDR1 and CDR2 are read off the germline V gene as MGHRA and YSYEKL. Libraries were made using the immunoSEQ multiplex PCR assay. The source is immuneACCESS, and TCRdb retained only in-frame sequences with V and J called. Part of the clones is not carried over; for the studies checked, unresolved V genes explain less than half of this, and the remainder is unexplained. Counted in this sample were some 25,000 clones; 85% to 95% of them appeared once. The ten biggest clones cover 22% of the sample. A note on this clone: This receptor's antigen is unknown. There are no base qualities to consult, and no much larger clone falls within one base.

Repertoires were sampled multiple times during chemoradiotherapy, which allowed clonal expansion in the tumor microenvironment to be followed. The rearrangement joined TRBV4-1 to TRBJ2-3; TRBD2 is possibly the D segment (5 matching bases). The receptor's source is a human donor with HPV-associated anogenital cancer. This sample comprised blood, obtained from a patient who underwent chemoradiotherapy. The DNA sequence reads TGCGCCAGCAGCCAAGATCAGCGGTTTAGCACAGATACGCAGTATTTT. This sequence encodes CASSQDQRFSTDTQYF.